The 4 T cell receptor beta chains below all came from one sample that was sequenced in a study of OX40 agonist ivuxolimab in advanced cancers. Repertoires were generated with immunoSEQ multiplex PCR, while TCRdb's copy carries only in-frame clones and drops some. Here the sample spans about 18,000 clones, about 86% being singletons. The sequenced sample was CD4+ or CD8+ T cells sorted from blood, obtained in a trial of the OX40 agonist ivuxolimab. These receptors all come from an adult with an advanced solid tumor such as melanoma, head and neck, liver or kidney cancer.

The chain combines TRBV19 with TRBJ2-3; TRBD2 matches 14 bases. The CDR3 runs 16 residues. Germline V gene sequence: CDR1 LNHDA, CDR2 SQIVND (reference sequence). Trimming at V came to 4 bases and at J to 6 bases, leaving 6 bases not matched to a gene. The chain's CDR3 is CASSNGLAGGGDTQYF. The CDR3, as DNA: TGTGCCAGTAGTAACGGACTAGCGGGGGGTGGGGATACGCAGTATTTT.

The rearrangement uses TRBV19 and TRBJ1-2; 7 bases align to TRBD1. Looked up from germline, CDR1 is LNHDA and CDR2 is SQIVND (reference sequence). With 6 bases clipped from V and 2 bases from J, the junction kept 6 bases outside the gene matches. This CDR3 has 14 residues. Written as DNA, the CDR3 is TGTGCCAGTAGCCCGACAGGGACGAACTATGGCTACACCTTC. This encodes CASSPTGTNYGYTF.

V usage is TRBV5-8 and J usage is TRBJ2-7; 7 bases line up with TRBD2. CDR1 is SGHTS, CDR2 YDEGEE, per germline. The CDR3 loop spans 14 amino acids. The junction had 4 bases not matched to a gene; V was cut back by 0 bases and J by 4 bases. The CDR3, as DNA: TGTGCCAGCAGCTTGGTAGCGGGTTCGTACGAGCAGTACTTC. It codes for CASSLVAGSYEQYF.

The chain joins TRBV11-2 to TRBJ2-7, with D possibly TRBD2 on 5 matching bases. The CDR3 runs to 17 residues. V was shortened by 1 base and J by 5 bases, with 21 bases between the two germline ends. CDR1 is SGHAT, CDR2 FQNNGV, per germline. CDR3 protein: CASSLVWTRAFTHEQYF. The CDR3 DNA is TGTGCCAGCAGCTTAGTATGGACGCGGGCCTTTACCCACGAGCAGTACTTC. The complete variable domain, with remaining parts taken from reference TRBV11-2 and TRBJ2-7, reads EAGVAQSPRYKIIEKRQSVAFWCNPISGHATLYWYQQILGQGPKLLIQFQNNGVVDDSQLPKDRFSAERLKGVDSTLKIQPAKLEDSAVYLCASSLVWTRAFTHEQYFGPGTRLTVT.